This TCR beta chain emerged from a study of blood T cell repertoires in COVID-19 (TCRdb year 2020). As for the study more broadly: The collaborator samples originated in the United States, Italy and Spain and spanned the acute and convalescent phases of COVID-19. The repertoires were released in a freely available public database meant as a resource for research on the immune response to SARS-CoV-2. The dataset comprised deeply sampled blood TCRbeta repertoires from subjects exposed to, actively infected with, or recovered from COVID-19. Sample metadata almost always included a de-identified subject ID, COVID-19 status, age in years and sex. Where HLA class I and class II types were available, the types were taken from metadata supplied by the sample provider, not from assay-based typing. Samples were obtained from the ongoing ImmuneRACE study (first 160 participants) and from some 1,200 subjects provided by 6 global collaborators. The material from the prospective study consisted of cDNA or gDNA derived from T cells, B-cell-depleted T cells, or PBMCs. Broader findings and caveats from the paper: The quantity of clinical and demographic metadata differed by source and by participant and was supplied without curation.

TCRbeta CDR3 regions were amplified from genomic DNA by means of the immunoSEQ Assay, a bias-controlled multiplex PCR. Per the authors' processing: The number of nucleated cells in each sample was estimated by amplification of reference gene primers within the assay. To quantify the absolute abundance of each unique TCRbeta CDR3 rearrangement, sequence reads were collapsed and filtered. For each sample, productive Simpson clonality was calculated as the square root of Simpson's diversity index over productive rearrangements. The table was pulled from immuneACCESS by TCRdb, which kept in-frame rearrangements only. Such tables lose some clones; where checked, under half of the loss comes from unresolved V genes, and the rest has no known cause. V and J calls and clone size are given by that table; D and trimming were obtained from the DNA. A total of roughly 190,000 clones appear in this sample, 60% to 85% of them only once. In total, the top ten clones hold approximately 9% of the sample.

The germline V gene provides CDR1 SGHDT and CDR2 YYEEEE. V loses 0 bases, J loses 4 bases, and the germline ends lie 22 bases apart. The CDR3, from cysteine to phenylalanine, totals 18 residues. Of the read, only the CDR3 DNA is kept; its 54 bases are in frame from base 1. This clone was found once. Its antigen is currently not known. The input lacks base qualities; no much larger clone sits a single base away. Whole blood was collected in K2EDTA tubes by collaborating institutions according to the institutions' own protocols. For TCRbeta analysis, collaborator samples were shipped as frozen whole blood, as isolated PBMCs, or as DNA extracted from either sample type.

Recombination connected TRBV5-6 to TRBJ1-2, with a weak D call of TRBD1 (5 bases match). This TCR was recovered from a woman aged 50 to 60 with active or convalescent COVID-19. The source material was peripheral blood. The CDR3 protein is CASSLVPHGGWRGYGYTF. The nucleotides read TGTGCCAGCAGCTTGGTCCCCCATGGTGGGTGGAGGGGCTATGGCTACACCTTC.